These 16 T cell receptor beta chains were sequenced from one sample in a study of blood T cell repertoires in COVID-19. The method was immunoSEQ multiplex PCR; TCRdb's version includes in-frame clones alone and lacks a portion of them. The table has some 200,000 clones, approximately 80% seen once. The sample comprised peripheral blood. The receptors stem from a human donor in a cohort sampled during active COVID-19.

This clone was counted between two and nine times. The CDR3 protein is CATDNRGSNQPQHF. The CDR3 region has the DNA TGTGCCACCGATAACAGGGGAAGCAATCAGCCCCAGCATTTT. The V and J genes are TRBV19 and TRBJ1-5, with 7 bases fitting TRBD1. V was clipped by 10 bases and J by 1 base; unmatched bases: 7. The germline V gene has CDR1 LNHDA and CDR2 SQIVND (reference sequence). This CDR3 has 14 residues.

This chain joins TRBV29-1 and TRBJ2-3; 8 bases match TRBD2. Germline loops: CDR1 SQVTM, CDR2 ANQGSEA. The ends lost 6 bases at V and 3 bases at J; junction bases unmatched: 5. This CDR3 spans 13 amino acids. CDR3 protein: CSVGGLGTDTQYF. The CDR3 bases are TGCAGCGTGGGGGGACTAGGGACAGATACGCAGTATTTT.

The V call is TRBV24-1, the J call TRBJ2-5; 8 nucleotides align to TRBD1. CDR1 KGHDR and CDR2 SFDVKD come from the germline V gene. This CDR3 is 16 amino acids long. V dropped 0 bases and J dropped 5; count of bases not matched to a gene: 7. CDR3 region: CATSDLSAGGRETQYF. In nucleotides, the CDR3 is TGTGCCACCAGTGATTTGTCGGCAGGGGGCAGGGAGACCCAGTACTTC.

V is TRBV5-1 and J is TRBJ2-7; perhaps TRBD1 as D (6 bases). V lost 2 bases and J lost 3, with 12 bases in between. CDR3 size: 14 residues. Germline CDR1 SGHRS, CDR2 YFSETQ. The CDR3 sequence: CASSFITGIYEQYF. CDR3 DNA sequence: TGCGCCAGCAGCTTCATTACAGGGATCTACGAGCAGTACTTC.

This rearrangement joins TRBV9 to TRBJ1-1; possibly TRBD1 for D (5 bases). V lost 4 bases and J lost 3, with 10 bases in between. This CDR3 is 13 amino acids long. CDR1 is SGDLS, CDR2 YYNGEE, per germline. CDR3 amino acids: CASSSWTYTEAFF. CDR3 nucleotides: TGTGCCAGCAGCTCCTGGACATACACTGAAGCTTTCTTT.

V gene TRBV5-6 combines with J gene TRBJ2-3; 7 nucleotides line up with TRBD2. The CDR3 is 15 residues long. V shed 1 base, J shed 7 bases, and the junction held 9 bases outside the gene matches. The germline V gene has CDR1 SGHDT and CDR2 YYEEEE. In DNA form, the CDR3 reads TGTGCCAGCAGCTTGATGCCGACTAGCAGAAATACGCAGTATTTT. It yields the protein CASSLMPTSRNTQYF.

CDR3 nucleotides: TGCAGCGTTGGGGTGGGGCAGGGCGATGGCTACACCTTC. Translating it yields CSVGVGQGDGYTF. V is TRBV29-1 and J is TRBJ1-2; D might be TRBD1 (5 bases). The CDR3 runs to 13 residues. Trimming stripped 4 bases from V and 6 bases from J, with 15 bases between. Germline assignment: CDR1 SQVTM and CDR2 ANQGSEA.

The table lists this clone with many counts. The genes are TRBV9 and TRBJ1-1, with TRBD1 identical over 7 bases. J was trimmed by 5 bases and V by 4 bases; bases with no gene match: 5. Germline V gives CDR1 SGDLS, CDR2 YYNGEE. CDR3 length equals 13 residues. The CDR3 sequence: CASSRGPGTEAFF. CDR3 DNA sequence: TGTGCCAGCAGCAGGGGGCCGGGGACTGAAGCTTTCTTT.

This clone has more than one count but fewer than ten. The CDR3 here is CATSDPDTEAFF. CDR3 nucleotides: TGTGCCACCAGTGACCCCGACACTGAAGCTTTCTTT. V usage is TRBV24-1 and J usage is TRBJ1-1; D remains ambiguous. V shed 4 bases and J shed 3 bases, with 5 bases lying between them. The CDR3 runs 12 residues. The germline V gene has CDR1 KGHDR and CDR2 SFDVKD.

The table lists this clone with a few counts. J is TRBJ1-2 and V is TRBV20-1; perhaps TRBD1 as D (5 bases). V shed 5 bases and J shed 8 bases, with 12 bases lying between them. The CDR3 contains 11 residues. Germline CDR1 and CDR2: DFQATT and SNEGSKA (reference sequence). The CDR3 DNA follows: TGCAGTGCTTGGGGCTTGGGGGGCTACACCTTC. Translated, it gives CSAWGLGGYTF.

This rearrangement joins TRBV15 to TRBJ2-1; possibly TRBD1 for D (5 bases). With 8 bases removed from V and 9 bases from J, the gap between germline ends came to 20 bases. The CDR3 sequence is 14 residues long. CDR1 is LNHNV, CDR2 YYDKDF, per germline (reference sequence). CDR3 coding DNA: TGTGCCACCGAGCAATATCAGGGTTCGGTTGAGCAGTTCTTC. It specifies CATEQYQGSVEQFF.

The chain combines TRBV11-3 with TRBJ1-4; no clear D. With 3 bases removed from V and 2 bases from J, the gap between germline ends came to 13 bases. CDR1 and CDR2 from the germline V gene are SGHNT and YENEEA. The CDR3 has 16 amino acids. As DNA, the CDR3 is TGTGCCAGCAGCTTCCATTCGCGGGTGACTAATGAAAAACTGTTTTTT. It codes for CASSFHSRVTNEKLFF.

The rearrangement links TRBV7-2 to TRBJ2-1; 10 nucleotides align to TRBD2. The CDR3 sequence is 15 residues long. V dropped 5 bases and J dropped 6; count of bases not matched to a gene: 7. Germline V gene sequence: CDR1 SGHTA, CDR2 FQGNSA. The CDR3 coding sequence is TGTGCCAGCAGCCCCGCTAGCGGGAGTGCCAATGAGCAGTTCTTC. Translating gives CASSPASGSANEQFF.

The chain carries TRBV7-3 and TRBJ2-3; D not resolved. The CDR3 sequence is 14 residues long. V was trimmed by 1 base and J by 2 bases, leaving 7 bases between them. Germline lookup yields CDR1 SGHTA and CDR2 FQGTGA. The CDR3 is CASSLMALTDTQYF. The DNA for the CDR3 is TGTGCCAGCAGCTTAATGGCCCTCACAGATACGCAGTATTTT.

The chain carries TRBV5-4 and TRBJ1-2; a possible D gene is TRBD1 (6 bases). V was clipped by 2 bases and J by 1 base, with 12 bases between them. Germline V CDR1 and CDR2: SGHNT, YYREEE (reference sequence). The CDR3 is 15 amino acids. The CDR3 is CASSFWGQRNYGYTF. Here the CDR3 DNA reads TGTGCCAGCAGCTTCTGGGGACAACGTAACTATGGCTACACCTTC.

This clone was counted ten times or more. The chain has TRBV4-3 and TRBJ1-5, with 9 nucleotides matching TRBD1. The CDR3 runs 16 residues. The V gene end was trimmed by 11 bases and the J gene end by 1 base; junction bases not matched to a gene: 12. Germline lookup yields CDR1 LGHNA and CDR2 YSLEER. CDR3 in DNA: TGCGCCGGAAGAGGCTTAGACAGGGGGAGCAATCAGCCCCAGCATTTT. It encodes CAGRGLDRGSNQPQHF.